This T cell receptor (beta chain) was captured by sequencing in a study of T-cell reconstitution after alpha-beta-depleted transplantation in children. Unique molecular identifiers were incorporated during preparation of the TCRbeta library. TCRdb called the PCR reads again in MiXCR, with one record for every CDR3 protein. The sample comprises around 800,000 distinct CDR3 sequences, roughly 16% of which are singletons, and just under 5% rests with the top ten. This clonotype has a handful of counts. Trimming cost V 3 bases and J 1 base, with 6 bases left between them. The CDR3 totals 13 residues. Germline CDR1 MNHEY, CDR2 SVGAGI.

Material: PBMCs, mostly from graft donor cells, obtained 360 days after TCRalphabeta/CD19-depleted stem cell transplant. The chain recombines TRBV6-5 with TRBJ1-1; D gene uncertain. The origin of this receptor is a male patient aged 10 to 17 who had a stem cell transplant for acute lymphoblastic leukemia, so the T cells may come from the graft donor. This chain's CDR3 is CASSYWENTEAFF. CDR3 nucleotides: TGTGCCAGCAGTTATTGGGAGAACACTGAAGCTTTCTTT.